This T cell receptor beta chain was captured by sequencing in a study of T cells in Graves' hyperthyroidism and ophthalmopathy. Points from the study as a whole: Within blood appeared most thyroid clonotypes that had expanded above 0.001.

Authors of the study amplified TCR beta CDR3 regions from RNA transcripts. HTBI primers drove first-round RT-PCR of the TCR CDR3. TCRdb itself ran the multiplex PCR reads through MiXCR, one entry per CDR3 protein. The sample consists of over 250,000 distinct CDR3 sequences, less than 30% of them appearing once. The table lists this clonotype with many counts. Its antigen is not identified. A patient was excluded if there was uncontrolled infection, other autoimmune disease, pregnancy or lactation. Each diagnosis was grounded in clinical symptoms, serum thyroxine and TRAb, thyroid ultrasound, and orbital computed tomography. Germline CDR1 reads SGHVS; CDR2 reads FQNEAQ. The V gene end was trimmed by 1 base and the J gene end by 3 bases; junction bases not matched to a gene: 5. The CDR3 is made up of 15 amino acids.

The TCR originated in a man aged 35 to 55 with Graves' hyperthyroidism that later progressed to Graves' ophthalmopathy. The V gene is TRBV7-8, the J gene TRBJ2-5, with TRBD2 identical over 7 bases. Sequenced: blood. The CDR3 nucleotides read TGTGCCAGCAGCTTAGGAGGGACTAAGGAAGAGACCCAGTACTTC. This encodes CASSLGGTKEETQYF. The full variable domain, with the rest looked up from reference TRBV7-8 and TRBJ2-5, is GAGVSQSPRYKVAKRGQDVALRCDPISGHVSLFWYQQALGQGPEFLTYFQNEAQLDKSGLPSDRFFAERPEGSVSTLKIQRTQQEDSAVYLCASSLGGTKEETQYFGPGTRLLVL.